This paragraph covers one TCR beta chain sequence. Clones were read by immunoSEQ multiplex PCR, and TCRdb kept only the in-frame ones, dropping some. This table holds 150,000 or so clones, less than 85% found once. This CDR3 has 14 amino acids. The V and J ends lost 8 bases and 7 bases, in that order; junction bases with no gene match: 7. CDR1 is MDHEN, CDR2 SYDVKM, per germline. Enrollees, roughly 18 to 89 years old, lived in about two dozen US areas. Participants reported their clinical history, and cohort assignment relied on those reports. This sample was included in a study of blood T cell repertoires in COVID-19. About the research overall: The origin of the acute and convalescent COVID-19 samples was the United States, Italy and Spain. The analysed material was cDNA or gDNA that came from T cells, B-cell-depleted T cells, or PBMCs.

The rearrangement joins TRBV28 to TRBJ1-6, with 8 bases identical to TRBD1. Input material: PBMCs or T cells enriched from blood (not recorded which). This clonotype originated in a man aged 60 to 69 who had recovered from COVID-19. The CDR3 protein is CASLGQGNNSPLHF. DNA for the CDR3: TGTGCCAGCCTCGGACAGGGAAACAATTCACCCCTCCACTTT.